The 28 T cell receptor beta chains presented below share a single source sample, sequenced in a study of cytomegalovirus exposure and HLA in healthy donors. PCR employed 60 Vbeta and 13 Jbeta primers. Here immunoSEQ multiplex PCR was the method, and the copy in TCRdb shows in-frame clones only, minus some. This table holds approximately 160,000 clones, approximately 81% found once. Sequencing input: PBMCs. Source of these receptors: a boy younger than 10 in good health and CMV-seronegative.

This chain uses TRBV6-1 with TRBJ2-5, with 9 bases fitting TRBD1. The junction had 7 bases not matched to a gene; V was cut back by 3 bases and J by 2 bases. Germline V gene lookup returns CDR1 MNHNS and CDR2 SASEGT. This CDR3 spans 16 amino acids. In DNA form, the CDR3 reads TGTGCCAGCAGTGAGAAGGACAGGGGAAGGCAAGAGACCCAGTACTTC. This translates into CASSEKDRGRQETQYF.

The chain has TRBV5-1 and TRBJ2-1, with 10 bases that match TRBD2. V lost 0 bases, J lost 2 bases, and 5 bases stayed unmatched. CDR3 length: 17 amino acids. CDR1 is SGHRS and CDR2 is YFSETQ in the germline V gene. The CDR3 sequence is CASSLGSGRLTYNEQFF. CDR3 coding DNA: TGCGCCAGCAGCTTGGGTAGCGGGAGGTTAACCTACAATGAGCAGTTCTTC.

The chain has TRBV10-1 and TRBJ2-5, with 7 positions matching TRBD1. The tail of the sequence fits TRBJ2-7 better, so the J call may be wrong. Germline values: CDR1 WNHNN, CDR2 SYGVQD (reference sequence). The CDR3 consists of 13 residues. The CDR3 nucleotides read TGCGCCAGCAGTGAACAGGGGCCCTACGAGCAGTACTTC. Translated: CASSEQGPYEQYF.

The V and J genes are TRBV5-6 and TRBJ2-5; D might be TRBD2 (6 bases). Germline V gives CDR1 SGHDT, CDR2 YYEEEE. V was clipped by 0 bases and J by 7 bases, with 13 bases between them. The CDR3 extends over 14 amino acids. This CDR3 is CASSLGGDRGTQYF. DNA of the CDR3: TGTGCCAGCAGCTTGGGGGGGGATCGAGGGACCCAGTACTTC.

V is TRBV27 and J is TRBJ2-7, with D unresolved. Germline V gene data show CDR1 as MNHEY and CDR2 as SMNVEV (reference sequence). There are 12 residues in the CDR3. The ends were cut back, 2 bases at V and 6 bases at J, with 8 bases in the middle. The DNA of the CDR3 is TGTGCCAGCAGTTTACGAGGCGGCGAGCAGTACTTC. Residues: CASSLRGGEQYF.

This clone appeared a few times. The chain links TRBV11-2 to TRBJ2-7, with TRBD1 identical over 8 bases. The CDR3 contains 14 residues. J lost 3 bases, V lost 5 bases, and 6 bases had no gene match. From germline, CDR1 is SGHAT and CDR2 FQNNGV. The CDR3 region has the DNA TGTGCCAGCAGCGATATGGACAGGGTCTACGAGCAGTACTTC. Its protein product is CASSDMDRVYEQYF.

The CDR3 loop is CASSYSTRAGEQFF. CDR3 nucleotides: TGTGCCAGCAGTTATAGCACTAGGGCCGGTGAGCAGTTCTTC. The chain recombines TRBV6-5 with TRBJ2-1; a weak D match, TRBD2 (5 bases). V shed 3 bases and J shed 9 bases, with 15 bases lying between them. Germline V gene data show CDR1 as MNHEY and CDR2 as SVGAGI. CDR3 size: 14 residues.

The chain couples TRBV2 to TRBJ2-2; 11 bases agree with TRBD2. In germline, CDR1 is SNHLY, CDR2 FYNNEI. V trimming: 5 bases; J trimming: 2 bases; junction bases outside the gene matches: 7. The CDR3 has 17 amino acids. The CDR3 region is CASSQTSGNLNTGELFF. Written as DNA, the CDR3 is TGTGCCAGCAGTCAGACTAGCGGGAATCTAAACACCGGGGAGCTGTTTTTT. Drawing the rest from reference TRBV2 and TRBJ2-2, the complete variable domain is EPEVTQTPSHQVTQMGQEVILRCVPISNHLYFYWYRQILGQKVEFLVSFYNNEISEKSEIFDDQFSVERPDGSNFTLKIRSTKLEDSAMYFCASSQTSGNLNTGELFFGEGSRLTVL.

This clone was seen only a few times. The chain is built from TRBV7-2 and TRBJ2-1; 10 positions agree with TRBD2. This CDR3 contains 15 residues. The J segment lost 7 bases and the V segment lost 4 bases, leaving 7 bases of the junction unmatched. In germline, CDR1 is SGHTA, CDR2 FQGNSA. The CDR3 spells CASSSGDSGGNEQFF. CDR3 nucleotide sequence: TGTGCCAGCAGCTCCGGTGATAGCGGGGGGAATGAGCAGTTCTTC.

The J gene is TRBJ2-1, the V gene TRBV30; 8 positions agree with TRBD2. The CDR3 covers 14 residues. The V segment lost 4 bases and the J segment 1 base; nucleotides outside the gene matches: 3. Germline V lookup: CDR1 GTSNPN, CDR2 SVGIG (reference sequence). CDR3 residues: CAWIAGTSYNEQFF. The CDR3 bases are TGTGCCTGGATAGCGGGGACTTCCTACAATGAGCAGTTCTTC.

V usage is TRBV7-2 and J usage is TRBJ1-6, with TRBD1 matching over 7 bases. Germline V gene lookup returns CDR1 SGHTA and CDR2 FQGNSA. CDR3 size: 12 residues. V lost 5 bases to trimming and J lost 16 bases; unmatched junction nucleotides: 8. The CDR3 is CASSIDRVLLHF. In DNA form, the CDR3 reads TGTGCCAGCAGCATCGACAGGGTGCTTCTCCACTTT. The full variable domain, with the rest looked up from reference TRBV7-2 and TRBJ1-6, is GAGVSQSPSNKVTEKGKDVELRCDPISGHTALYWYRQSLGQGLEFLIYFQGNSAPDKSGLPSDRFSAERTGGSVSTLTIQRTQQEDSAVYLCASSIDRVLLHFGNGTRLTVT.

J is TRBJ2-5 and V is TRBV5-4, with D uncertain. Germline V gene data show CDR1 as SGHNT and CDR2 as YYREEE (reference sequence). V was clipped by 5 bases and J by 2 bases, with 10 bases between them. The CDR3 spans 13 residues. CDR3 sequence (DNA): TGTGCCAGCAGACAGATCCCGCAAGAGACCCAGTACTTC. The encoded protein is CASRQIPQETQYF.

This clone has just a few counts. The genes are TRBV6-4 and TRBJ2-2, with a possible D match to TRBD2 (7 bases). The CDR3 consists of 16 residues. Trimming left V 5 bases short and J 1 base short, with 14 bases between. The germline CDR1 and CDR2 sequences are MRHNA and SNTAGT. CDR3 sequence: CASSPGGGMNTGELFF. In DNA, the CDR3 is TGTGCCAGCAGTCCGGGGGGCGGGATGAACACCGGGGAGCTGTTTTTT.

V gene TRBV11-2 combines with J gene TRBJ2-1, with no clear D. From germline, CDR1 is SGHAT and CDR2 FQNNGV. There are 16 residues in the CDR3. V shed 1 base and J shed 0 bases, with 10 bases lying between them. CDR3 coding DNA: TGTGCCAGCAGCTTAGGCGATTTCGTCTCCTACAATGAGCAGTTCTTC. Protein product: CASSLGDFVSYNEQFF.

The CDR3 sequence: CASSKLAGVQETQYF. In nucleotides, the CDR3 is TGTGCCAGCAGTAAACTGGCTGGAGTCCAAGAGACCCAGTACTTC. The chain recombines TRBV28 with TRBJ2-5, with D unresolved. The V end lost 5 bases, the J end lost 1 base, and 14 bases lay between the germline ends. The CDR3 contains 15 residues. The germline V gene has CDR1 MDHEN and CDR2 SYDVKM.

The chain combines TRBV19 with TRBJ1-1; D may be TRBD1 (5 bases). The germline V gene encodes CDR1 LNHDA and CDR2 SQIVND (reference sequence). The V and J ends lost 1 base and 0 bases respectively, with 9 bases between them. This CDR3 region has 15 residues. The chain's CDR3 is CASSIGGGMNTEAFF. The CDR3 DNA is TGTGCCAGTAGTATAGGGGGCGGAATGAACACTGAAGCTTTCTTT. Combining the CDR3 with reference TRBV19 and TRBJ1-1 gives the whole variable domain DGGITQSPKYLFRKEGQNVTLSCEQNLNHDAMYWYRQDPGQGLRLIYYSQIVNDFQKGDIAEGYSVSREKKESFPLTVTSAQKNPTAFYLCASSIGGGMNTEAFFGQGTRLTVV.

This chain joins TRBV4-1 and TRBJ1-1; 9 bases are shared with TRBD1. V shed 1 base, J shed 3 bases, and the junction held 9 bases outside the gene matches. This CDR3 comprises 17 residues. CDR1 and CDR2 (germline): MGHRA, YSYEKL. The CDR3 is CASSQAGGQGIDTEAFF. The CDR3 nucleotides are TGCGCCAGCAGCCAAGCGGGGGGACAGGGAATAGACACTGAAGCTTTCTTT.

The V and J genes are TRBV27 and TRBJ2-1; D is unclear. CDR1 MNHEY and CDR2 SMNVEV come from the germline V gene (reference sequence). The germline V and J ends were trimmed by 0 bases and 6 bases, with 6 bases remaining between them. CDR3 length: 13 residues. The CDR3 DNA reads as TGTGCCAGCAGTTTATCATTAGCCAATGAGCAGTTCTTC. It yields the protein CASSLSLANEQFF.

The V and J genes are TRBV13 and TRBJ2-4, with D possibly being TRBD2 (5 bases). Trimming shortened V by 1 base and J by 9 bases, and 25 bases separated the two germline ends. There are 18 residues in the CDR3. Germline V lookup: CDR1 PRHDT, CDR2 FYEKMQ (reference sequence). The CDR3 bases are TGTGCCAGCAGCTTAGAGGGCTTCGGCGGGTTTGGGTTGGGCATTCAGTACTTC. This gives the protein CASSLEGFGGFGLGIQYF.

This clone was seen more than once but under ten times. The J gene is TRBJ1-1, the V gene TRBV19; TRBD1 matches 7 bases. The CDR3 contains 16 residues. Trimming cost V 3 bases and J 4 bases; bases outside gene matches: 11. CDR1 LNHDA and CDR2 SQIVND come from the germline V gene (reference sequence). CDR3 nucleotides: TGTGCCAGTAGTATTATTGCTCGGGCAGGGGGCACTGAAGCTTTCTTT. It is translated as CASSIIARAGGTEAFF. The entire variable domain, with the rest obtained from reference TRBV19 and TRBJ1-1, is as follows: DGGITQSPKYLFRKEGQNVTLSCEQNLNHDAMYWYRQDPGQGLRLIYYSQIVNDFQKGDIAEGYSVSREKKESFPLTVTSAQKNPTAFYLCASSIIARAGGTEAFFGQGTRLTVV.

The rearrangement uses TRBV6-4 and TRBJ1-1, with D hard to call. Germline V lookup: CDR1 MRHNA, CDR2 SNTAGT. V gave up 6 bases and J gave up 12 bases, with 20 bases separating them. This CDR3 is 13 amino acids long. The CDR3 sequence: CASRGRTDAGTFF. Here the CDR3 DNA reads TGTGCCAGCAGGGGGAGGACGGATGCCGGGACTTTCTTT.

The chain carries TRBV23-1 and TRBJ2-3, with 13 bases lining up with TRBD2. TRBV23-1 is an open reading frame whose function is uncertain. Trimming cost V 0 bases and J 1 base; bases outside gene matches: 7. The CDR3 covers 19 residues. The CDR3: CASSQSRTSGRSRTDTQYF. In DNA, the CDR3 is TGCGCCAGCAGTCAATCCCGGACTAGCGGGAGAAGTCGCACAGATACGCAGTATTTT.

The CDR3 loop reads CASSVGLAGQETQYF. The DNA for the CDR3 is TGTGCCAGCAGCGTGGGACTAGCGGGCCAAGAGACCCAGTACTTC. The V and J genes are TRBV13 and TRBJ2-5, with 12 nucleotides matching TRBD2. This CDR3 spans 15 amino acids. CDR1 and CDR2 (germline): PRHDT, FYEKMQ (reference sequence). V dropped 5 bases and J dropped 1; count of bases not matched to a gene: 2.

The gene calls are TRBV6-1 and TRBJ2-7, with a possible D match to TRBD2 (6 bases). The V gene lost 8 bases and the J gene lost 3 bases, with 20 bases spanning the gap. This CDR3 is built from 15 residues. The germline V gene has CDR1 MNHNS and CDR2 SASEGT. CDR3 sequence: CASVNQGLSSYEQYF. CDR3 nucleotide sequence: TGTGCCAGCGTGAACCAGGGACTCAGCAGCTACGAGCAGTACTTC.

CDR3 sequence reads: CASSTPTSGPRSYEQYF. The DNA for the CDR3 is TGTGCCAGCAGTACCCCCACTAGCGGGCCACGCTCCTACGAGCAGTACTTC. The rearrangement joins TRBV28 to TRBJ2-7; 9 bases map to TRBD2. The CDR3 covers 17 residues. Germline V lookup: CDR1 MDHEN, CDR2 SYDVKM. With V trimmed by 5 bases and J by 0 bases, 11 bases remained unmatched.

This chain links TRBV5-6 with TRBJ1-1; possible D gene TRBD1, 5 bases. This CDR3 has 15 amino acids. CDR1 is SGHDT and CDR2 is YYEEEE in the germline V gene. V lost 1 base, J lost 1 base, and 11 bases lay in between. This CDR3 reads CASSLSGRPNTEAFF. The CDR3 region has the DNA TGTGCCAGCAGCTTGTCAGGGAGGCCGAACACTGAAGCTTTCTTT.

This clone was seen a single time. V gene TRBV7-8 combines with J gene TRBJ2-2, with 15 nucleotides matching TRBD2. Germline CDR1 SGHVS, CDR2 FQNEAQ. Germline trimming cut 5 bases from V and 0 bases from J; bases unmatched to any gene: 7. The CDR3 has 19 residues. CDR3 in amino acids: CASSAHGLAGGTNTGELFF. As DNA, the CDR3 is TGTGCCAGCAGCGCCCACGGACTAGCGGGAGGGACGAACACCGGGGAGCTGTTTTTT.

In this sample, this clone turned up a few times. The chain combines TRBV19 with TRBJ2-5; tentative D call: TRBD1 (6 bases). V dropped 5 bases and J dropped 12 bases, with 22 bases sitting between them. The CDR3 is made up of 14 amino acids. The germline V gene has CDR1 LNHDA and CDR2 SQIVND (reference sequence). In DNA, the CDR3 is TGTGCCAGTAGTCCCAAACCCGGGACAAGAAAGAAGTACTTC. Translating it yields CASSPKPGTRKKYF.